This T cell receptor (beta chain) comes out of a study of cytomegalovirus exposure and HLA in healthy donors (dated by TCRdb to 2015 to 2018). General notes on the study: An earlier analysis of approximately 640 of the donors reported 250 to 350 Gb of sequence data and some 120 million unique TCR beta sequences from roughly 180 million T cells. Rather than drawing on any new phenotypic data, the later analysis identified candidate immune exposures from TCR beta sequences and the way those sequences occurred across donors. A few DR-DQ haplotypes were treated as single units for association and clustering because of strong linkage in the cohort. An early release that covered some 630 HLA-typed donors contained around 300 gigabases of sequencing data and tens of millions of unique TCR sequences. The aim of the study was to test whether cataloging public T cell receptors could identify signatures of past pathogen exposure. Donor age, sex, ethnicity and CMV serostatus were compiled together with the repertoire data. On average, approximately 250,000 unique TCR beta nucleotide sequences were sequenced per donor among 350 to 400 genotyped donors of the cohort, with about 17% of those sequences being non-productive. In a later genetic analysis, genome-wide SNP genotypes for about 60% of the 666 donors were used, and that subset was treated as a discovery cohort. All discovery cohort repertoires had been generated using a single sequencing platform. Typing coverage varied by locus: 629-630 donors for A, B, C, DRB1 and DQB1; under 550 for DQA1; around 610 for DPA1; fewer than 480 for DPB1. Of the 300 to 450 genotyped donors, over 70% fell in the genetic ancestry cluster associated with self-reported Caucasian donors. A later analysis re-analyzed previously published TCR beta repertoires from hundreds of donors and added high-resolution HLA genotyping to study TCR occurrence patterns. Class I and class II HLA loci were covered by the typing at four-digit resolution. In addition to the first cohort of around 670 subjects, a separate validation cohort of 120 different subjects was used. The study used immunosequencing to profile the T cell repertoires of approximately 640 subjects and linked those repertoires to cytomegalovirus serostatus. The study combined high-throughput TCR immunosequencing, statistical association of individual TCRs with disease status, and machine learning to predict cytomegalovirus infection status. An earlier analysis of some 500 of the donors applied high-throughput TCR beta sequencing to assess whether each TCR beta V gene segment acted as functional or pseudogenic.

The cohort comprised around 700 healthy bone marrow donors. At the time of sampling, all cohort members were nominally healthy, though unrecorded immune exposures were likely present. The donor tested CMV seronegative and was one of the 352 seronegative cohort members. Every donor gave a peripheral blood sample, and the peripheral blood mononuclear cells from that sample were used for TCR beta sequencing. The Qiagen DNeasy Blood Extraction Kit was used to extract genomic DNA from the blood cell samples. Preparation of the library involved the immunoSEQ multiplex PCR assay. For the multiplex PCR, a mixture combining 60 forward primers for TCR Vbeta segments and 13 reverse primers for TCR Jbeta segments was used. The CDR3 region of rearranged TCR beta genes was amplified from genomic DNA by a multiplex PCR assay. The amplified TCR beta libraries were sequenced on the Illumina HiSeq System as 87-base-pair reads. The original pipeline was this. Across the roughly 600 repertoires, a later analysis counted approximately 75 million unique TCR beta chains, roughly 11 million of which were shared by at least two donors. Raw reads were error-corrected and collapsed into unique sequences with a nearest-neighbor algorithm that merged closely related sequences to remove PCR and sequencing errors. V, D and J gene segments were assigned by aligning CDR3 sequences to IMGT reference sequences. For a sequence to be retained, at least a six-nucleotide match to both a V gene segment and a J gene segment was required. Rearrangements were called productive when the CDR3 lacked stop codons and stayed in frame with V and J; all others were non-productive. CDR3 was defined by IMGT convention, running from the second conserved V-encoded cysteine to the conserved J-encoded phenylalanine. The earlier analysis of more than 450 of the donors excluded sequences that lacked an unambiguous match to a single V gene segment. An earlier analysis of several hundred of the donors called V segments functional above 56.7% productive rearrangements and segregating when the between-donor standard deviation exceeded 5%. A statistical classification framework was built to diagnose cytomegalovirus status from the catalog of TCR beta chain sequences. A later analysis assigned V and J genes by comparing TCR nucleotide sequences with IMGT/GENE-DB human TR gene sequences. In a later analysis, CDR3 sequences and most-parsimonious VDJ recombination scenarios were assigned using the TCRdist pipeline. A later analysis defined each TCR beta chain by its CDR3 amino acid sequence plus V-gene family, and excluded reads lacking a unique V-gene family. In a later analysis, several hundred highly shared, low-generation-probability nucleotide sequences were removed to address suspected cross-contamination and a sequencing artifact. In a later analysis, a clonal expansion index for each public chain was calculated from normalized within-repertoire ranks of inferred template counts. In a later analysis, generation probabilities were computed with a VDJ recombination model fitted to out-of-frame rearrangements, and the resulting probabilities were checked against IGoR. A later analysis scored TCR-TCR, TCR-HLA and TCR-CMV co-occurrence with hypergeometric tests, applying a repertoire-size bias correction to TCR pairs. False discovery rates were estimated in a later analysis by permuting HLA or CMV assignments 20 times. In a later analysis, co-occurring TCRs were grouped using DBSCAN, and TCRdist sequence similarity was added for clustering within HLA-allele-positive subsets. Co-occurrence clustering excluded repertoires with fewer than 30,000 or more than 120,000 public chains, plus five with anomalous nucleotide sharing. As stored in TCRdb, this immuneACCESS dataset retains in-frame rearrangements with V and J assigned. A fraction of the clones does not appear; measured against another copy, unresolved V genes explain less than half of the discrepancy, and the remainder lacks a known reason. V, J and clone size derive from that table, while D and trimming were established from the DNA sequence. In this sample the table shows roughly 80,000 clones, roughly 80% of which occur a single time. Together, the top ten hold around 7% of the sample.

Paper-wide results and their limitations: In vitro tests confirmed that a few of the cytomegalovirus-associated TCR beta chains recognize cytomegalovirus antigens. When HLA alleles, especially DR and DQ, strongly co-occurred, attributing TCR associations to individual alleles was difficult. A total of some 180 TCR beta chains were listed by the study as associated with cytomegalovirus. Several of the top co-occurrence clusters appeared to be linked to parvovirus B19, influenza, CMV and Epstein-Barr virus, according to a later analysis. In a later analysis, 16,951 TCR beta sequences were associated with specific HLA alleles at a false discovery rate of 0.05. A later analysis found that HLA-associated TCR beta chains were more clonally expanded and had lower generation probabilities than equally common non-associated chains. In an earlier analysis of about 600 of the donors, most TCR beta V segments appeared in productive rearrangements about 90% or about 30% of the time, broadly matching IMGT annotations. Some IMGT-functional V segments, including TRBV6-2 and TRBV6-3, could not be told apart with the 87-base-pair reads, so those segments were excluded. Correlated functional status among segregating V segments might be attributable to linkage disequilibrium, but an unknown experimental factor could not be ruled out. The cohort was sequenced for TCR beta chains only, and without alpha or paired-chain data the features that could be detected were limited. The authors suggested that the approach could potentially be generalized to other disease states and immunological phenotypes. Cytomegalovirus status was reported to be diagnosed by the classifier with high specificity and sensitivity in both the original and validation cohorts. Across donors, most TCR sequences were observed very rarely, whereas some public TCRs were present in many individuals. In a later analysis, most CMV-associated TCR beta chains were found to appear HLA-restricted, with HLA associations seemingly driven largely by CMV exposure. Presence/absence analyses assumed roughly uniform sequencing depth across donors, an assumption that may not hold. In a later analysis, TCR association rates were found to vary across HLA loci, with the most associated TCRs seen for DRB1 alleles and the fewest for HLA-C alleles. Because HLA typing was missing for some donors at each locus, association tests included only the typed subset. Immune exposure information for the cohort was limited to CMV serostatus. The earlier analysis of approximately 560 of the donors excluded some 15 rarely observed V segments, including chromosome 9 orphons, because counts were too low. Compared with the 666-donor mean, donors in an Asian-associated ancestry cluster had fewer N-insertions in productive TCRs, according to a later genetic analysis. A further reported finding was that TCR beta sequences accurately predicted the HLA-A and HLA-B alleles for most subjects in the first cohort. A later genetic analysis associated a missense DCLRE1C variant with V-gene and J-gene trimming of TCR beta chains, and an independent cohort replicated the association. A cluster of highly shared sequence variants was judged likely to be a technical artifact of the sequencing pipeline.

CDR3 length: 15 amino acids, cysteine to phenylalanine. The DNA shown is the 45-base CDR3, in frame from base 1. CDR1 and CDR2 are read off the germline V gene as MDHEN and SYDVKM. Trimming removed 1 base from V and 1 base from J, leaving 9 bases between the germline ends. With respect to this clone: Its antigen is not yet known. There are no base qualities to consult, and no much larger clone falls within one base.

Sequencing was performed on PBMCs. The rearrangement combines TRBV28 with TRBJ2-3; the D gene cannot be resolved reliably. The TCR comes from a woman in her thirties or forties in good health and CMV-seronegative. The DNA reads TGTGCCAGCAGTTTATCCGCAGAAGGCACAGATACGCAGTATTTT. Its protein is CASSLSAEGTDTQYF.